The present T cell receptor beta chain was sequenced within a study of blood T cell repertoires in COVID-19. Study context: Collection of acute and convalescent COVID-19 samples took place in the United States, Italy and Spain.

With 4 bases removed from V and 0 bases from J, the gap between germline ends came to 8 bases. CDR1 LNHNV and CDR2 YYDKDF come from the germline V gene (reference sequence). The CDR3 extends over 14 amino acids. Original processing methods: Researchers report that nucleated cell counts were estimated from reference gene primer amplification. TCRdb's copy holds only in-frame clones and misses some; the assay was immunoSEQ multiplex PCR. D and trimming were read from the DNA, whereas the V and J calls and clone size are those reported in that table. The data hold 430,000 or so clones, with approximately 90% observed a single time.

The V gene is TRBV15, the J gene TRBJ2-3, with D possibly being TRBD2 (5 bases). The sequenced sample was peripheral blood. This TCR came from a young man with COVID-19, enrolled during active disease. The CDR3 here is CATSKSGSTDTQYF. DNA of the CDR3: TGTGCCACCAGCAAGAGCGGTAGCACAGATACGCAGTATTTT.